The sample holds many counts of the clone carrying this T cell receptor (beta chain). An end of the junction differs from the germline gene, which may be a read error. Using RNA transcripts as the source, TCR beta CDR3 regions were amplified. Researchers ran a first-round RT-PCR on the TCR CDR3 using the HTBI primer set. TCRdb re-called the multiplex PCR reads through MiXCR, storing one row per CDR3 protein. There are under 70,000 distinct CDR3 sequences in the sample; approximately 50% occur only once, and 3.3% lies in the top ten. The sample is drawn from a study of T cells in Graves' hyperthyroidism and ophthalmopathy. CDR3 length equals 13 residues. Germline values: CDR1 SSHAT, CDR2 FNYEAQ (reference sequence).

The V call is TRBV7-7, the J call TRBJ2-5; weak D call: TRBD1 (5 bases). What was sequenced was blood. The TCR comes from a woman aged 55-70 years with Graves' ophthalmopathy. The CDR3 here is CASSLGVQETQYF. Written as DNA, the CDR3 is TGTGCTAGCAGCTTAGGGGTTCAAGAGACCCAGTACTTC.